The sequence of this T cell receptor (beta chain) was determined in a study of OX40 agonist ivuxolimab in advanced cancers. Whole-study context: Patients received ivuxolimab, an agonistic anti-OX40 (CD134) antibody.

Assay: immunoSEQ multiplex PCR; the TCRdb copy retains only in-frame clones and omits some. This table has tens of thousands of clones, over 80% appearing once. V was clipped by 2 bases and J by 2 bases, with 10 bases between them. This CDR3 has 14 residues. Germline V gene data show CDR1 as MNHEY and CDR2 as SVGAGI. The chain has TRBV6-5 and TRBJ2-7; TRBD2 might be the D (5 bases). The clonotype comes from an adult with an advanced solid tumor such as melanoma, head and neck, liver or kidney cancer. The source was CD4+ or CD8+ T cells sorted from blood, collected in a trial of the OX40 agonist ivuxolimab. CDR3 protein: CASSYHGEAYEQYF. In DNA, the CDR3 is TGTGCCAGCAGTTACCACGGGGAAGCCTACGAGCAGTACTTC.